This passage covers 5 T cell receptor beta chains from one sample sequenced in a study of T cells in Graves' hyperthyroidism and ophthalmopathy. From RNA transcripts, TCR beta CDR3 regions were amplified. Researchers ran a first-round RT-PCR on the TCR CDR3 using the HTBI primer set. One entry per CDR3 protein results from TCRdb running MiXCR on the multiplex PCR reads. The data contain hundreds of thousands of distinct CDR3 sequences, 20% of them seen just once; the ten biggest clones take up under 35%. The sequencing sample was made of blood. The receptors here all came from a man aged 25 to 40 with Graves' ophthalmopathy.

This rearrangement joins TRBV6-5 to TRBJ1-1; no clear D gene. CDR1 is MNHEY, CDR2 SVGAGI, per germline. The ends were cut back, 1 base at V and 1 base at J, with 10 bases in the middle. The CDR3 spans 15 residues. The CDR3 loop is CASSYLAESNTEAFF. The DNA of the CDR3 is TGTGCCAGCAGTTACTTGGCAGAGTCGAACACTGAAGCTTTCTTT.

The sample holds many counts of this clonotype. In DNA form, the CDR3 reads TGTGCCAGCAGCCAAACCGGGACTAGCGGGAGAGATACGCAGTATTTT. This sequence encodes CASSQTGTSGRDTQYF. The rearrangement joins TRBV13 to TRBJ2-3; 14 nucleotides agree with TRBD2. V lost 5 bases to trimming and J lost 5 bases; unmatched junction nucleotides: 6. The germline gives CDR1 PRHDT, CDR2 FYEKMQ (reference sequence). The CDR3 extends over 16 amino acids.

The CDR3 here is CAIRDRANEKLFF. CDR3 nucleotide sequence: TGTGCCATCAGGGACAGGGCTAATGAAAAACTGTTTTTT. The V gene is TRBV10-3, the J gene TRBJ1-4, with 8 bases lining up with TRBD1. Germline loops: CDR1 ENHRY, CDR2 SYGVKD. V shed 6 bases, J shed 3 bases, and the junction held 0 bases outside the gene matches. The CDR3 runs 13 residues.

This clonotype was counted ten times or more. The gene calls are TRBV2 and TRBJ2-4; no definite D call. The CDR3 extends over 11 amino acids. Germline V gives CDR1 SNHLY, CDR2 FYNNEI. V was trimmed by 2 bases and J by 15 bases, leaving 11 bases between them. The CDR3 sequence: CASSEFGYWYF. CDR3 nucleotide sequence: TGTGCCAGCAGTGAATTCGGCTACTGGTACTTC.

The table lists this clonotype with many counts. The genes are TRBV18 and TRBJ2-1; 12 bases map to TRBD1. V lost 3 bases and J lost 10; bases outside the gene matches: 7. The CDR3 has 15 amino acids. Germline assignment: CDR1 KGHSH and CDR2 LQKENI. CDR3 amino acids: CASSPPGTGGGEQFF. The CDR3 bases are TGTGCCAGCTCACCCCCCGGGACAGGGGGCGGCGAGCAGTTCTTC.